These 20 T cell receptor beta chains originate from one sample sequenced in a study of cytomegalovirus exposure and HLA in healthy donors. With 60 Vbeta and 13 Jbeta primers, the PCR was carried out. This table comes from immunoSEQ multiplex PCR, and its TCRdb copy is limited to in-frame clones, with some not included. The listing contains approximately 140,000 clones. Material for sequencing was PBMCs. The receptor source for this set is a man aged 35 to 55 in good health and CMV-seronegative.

The CDR3 reads CAISDTVYEQYF. CDR3 DNA sequence: TGTGCCATCAGTGATACGGTCTACGAGCAGTACTTC. J is TRBJ2-7 and V is TRBV10-3; D is unresolved. Looked up from germline, CDR1 is ENHRY and CDR2 is SYGVKD. The V gene lost 3 bases and the J gene lost 3 bases, with 6 bases spanning the gap. The CDR3 contains 12 residues.

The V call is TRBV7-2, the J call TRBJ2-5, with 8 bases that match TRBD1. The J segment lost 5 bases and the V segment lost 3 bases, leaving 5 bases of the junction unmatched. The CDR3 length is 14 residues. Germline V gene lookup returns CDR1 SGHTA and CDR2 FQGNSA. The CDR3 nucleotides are TGTGCCAGCAGCTTCTCTTACAGGGGGGAGACCCAGTACTTC. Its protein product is CASSFSYRGETQYF.

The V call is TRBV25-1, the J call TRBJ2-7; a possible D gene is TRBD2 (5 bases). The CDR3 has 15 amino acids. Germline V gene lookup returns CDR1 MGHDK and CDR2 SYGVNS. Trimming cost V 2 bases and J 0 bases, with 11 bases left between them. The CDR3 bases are TGTGCCAGCAGTGAACGCGAGAGGGACTCCTACGAGCAGTACTTC. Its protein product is CASSERERDSYEQYF.

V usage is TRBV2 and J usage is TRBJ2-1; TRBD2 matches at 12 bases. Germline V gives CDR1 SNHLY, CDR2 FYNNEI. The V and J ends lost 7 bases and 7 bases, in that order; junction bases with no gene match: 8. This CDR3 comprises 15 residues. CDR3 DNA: TGTGCCAGCAATGATGAGACTAGCGGGGGAAATGAGCAGTTCTTC. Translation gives CASNDETSGGNEQFF.

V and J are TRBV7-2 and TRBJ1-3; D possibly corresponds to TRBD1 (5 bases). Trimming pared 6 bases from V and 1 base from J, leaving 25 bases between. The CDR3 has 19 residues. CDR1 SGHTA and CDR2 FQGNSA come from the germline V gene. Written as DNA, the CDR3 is TGTGCCAGCAGTTCACTTGGGGCCGCGCAGACAGTTTCTGGAAACACCATATATTTT. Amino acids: CASSSLGAAQTVSGNTIYF.

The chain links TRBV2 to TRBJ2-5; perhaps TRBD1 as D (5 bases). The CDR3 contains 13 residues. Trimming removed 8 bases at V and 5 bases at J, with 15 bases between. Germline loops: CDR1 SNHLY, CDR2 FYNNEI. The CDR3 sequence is CASLTGEGETQYF. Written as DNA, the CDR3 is TGTGCCAGCCTTACAGGTGAAGGGGAGACCCAGTACTTC.

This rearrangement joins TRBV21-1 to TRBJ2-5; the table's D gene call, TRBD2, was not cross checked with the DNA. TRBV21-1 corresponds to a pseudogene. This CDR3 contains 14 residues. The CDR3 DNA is TGTGCCAGCAGCAAAGTGCGGGACCAAGAGACCCAGTACTTC. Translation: CASSKVRDQETQYF.

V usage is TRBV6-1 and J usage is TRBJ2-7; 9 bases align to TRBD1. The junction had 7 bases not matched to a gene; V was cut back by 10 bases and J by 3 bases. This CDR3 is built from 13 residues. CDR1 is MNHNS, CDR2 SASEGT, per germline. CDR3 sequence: CATARGQGYEQYF. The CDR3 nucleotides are TGTGCCACGGCCCGGGGACAGGGCTACGAGCAGTACTTC.

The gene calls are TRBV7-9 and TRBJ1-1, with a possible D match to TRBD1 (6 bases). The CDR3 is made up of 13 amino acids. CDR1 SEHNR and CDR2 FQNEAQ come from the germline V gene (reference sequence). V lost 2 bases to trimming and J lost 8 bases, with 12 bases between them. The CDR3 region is CASSLSTGTEAFF. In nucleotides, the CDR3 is TGTGCCAGCAGCTTATCCACCGGGACAGAAGCTTTCTTT.

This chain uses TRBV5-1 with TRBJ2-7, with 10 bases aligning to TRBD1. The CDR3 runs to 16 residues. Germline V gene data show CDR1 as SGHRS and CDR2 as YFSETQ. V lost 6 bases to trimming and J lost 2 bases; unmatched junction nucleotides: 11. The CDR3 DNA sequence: TGCGCCAGCACCGATGCCCAAGGGACAGGGGCCTACGAGCAGTACTTC. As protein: CASTDAQGTGAYEQYF.

The CDR3 here is CATSRGEFTQYF. In DNA form, the CDR3 reads TGTGCCACCAGCAGGGGCGAATTTACGCAGTATTTT. This chain joins TRBV15 and TRBJ2-3; D is ambiguous. The CDR3 runs to 12 residues. V lost 3 bases and J lost 8, with 9 bases in between. Germline CDR1 reads LNHNV; CDR2 reads YYDKDF (reference sequence).

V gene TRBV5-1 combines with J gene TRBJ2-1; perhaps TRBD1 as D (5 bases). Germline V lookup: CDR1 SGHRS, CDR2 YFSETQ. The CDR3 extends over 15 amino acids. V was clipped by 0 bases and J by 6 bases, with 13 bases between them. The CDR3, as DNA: TGCGCCAGCAGCTTGGGAGGTAATGGGGCCAATGAGCAGTTCTTC. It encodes CASSLGGNGANEQFF.

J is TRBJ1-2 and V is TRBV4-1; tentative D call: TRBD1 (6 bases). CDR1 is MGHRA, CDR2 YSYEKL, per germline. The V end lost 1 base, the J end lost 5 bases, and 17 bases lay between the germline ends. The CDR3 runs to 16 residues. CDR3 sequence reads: CASSQVGGAPDYGYTF. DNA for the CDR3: TGCGCCAGCAGCCAAGTTGGGGGGGCGCCCGATTATGGCTACACCTTC.

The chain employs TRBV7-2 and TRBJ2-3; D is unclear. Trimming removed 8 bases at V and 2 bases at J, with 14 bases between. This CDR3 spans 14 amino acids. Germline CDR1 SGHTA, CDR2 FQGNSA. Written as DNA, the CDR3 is TGTGCCAGCTCCCCTCCCCCACTCACAGATACGCAGTATTTT. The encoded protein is CASSPPPLTDTQYF.

The CDR3: CASSVGLADSSYNEQFF. The CDR3 DNA reads TGTGCCAGCAGCGTGGGACTAGCAGACAGCTCCTACAATGAGCAGTTCTTC. V is TRBV9 and J is TRBJ2-1; TRBD2 matches 9 bases. Germline assignment: CDR1 SGDLS and CDR2 YYNGEE. The CDR3 extends over 17 amino acids. V trimming: 2 bases; J trimming: 0 bases; junction bases outside the gene matches: 6.

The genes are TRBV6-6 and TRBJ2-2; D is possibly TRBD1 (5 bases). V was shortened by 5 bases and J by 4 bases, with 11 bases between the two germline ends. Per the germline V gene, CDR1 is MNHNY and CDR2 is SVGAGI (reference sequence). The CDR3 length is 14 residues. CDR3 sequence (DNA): TGTGCCAGCAGTCTCGACAGCCCCACCGGGGAGCTGTTTTTT. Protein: CASSLDSPTGELFF.

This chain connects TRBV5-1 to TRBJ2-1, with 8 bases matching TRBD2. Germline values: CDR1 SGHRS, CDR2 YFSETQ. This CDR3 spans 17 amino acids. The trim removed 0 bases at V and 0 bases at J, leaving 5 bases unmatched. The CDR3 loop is CASSLGVGGASYNEQFF. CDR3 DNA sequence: TGCGCCAGCAGCTTGGGGGTCGGGGGGGCCTCCTACAATGAGCAGTTCTTC.

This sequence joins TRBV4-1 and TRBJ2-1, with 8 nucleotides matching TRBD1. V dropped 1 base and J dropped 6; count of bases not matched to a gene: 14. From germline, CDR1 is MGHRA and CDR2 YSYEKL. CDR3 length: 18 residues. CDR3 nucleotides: TGCGCCAGCAGCCAAGGTGAAGGTTGGACAGGGACCTTCAATGAGCAGTTCTTC. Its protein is CASSQGEGWTGTFNEQFF.

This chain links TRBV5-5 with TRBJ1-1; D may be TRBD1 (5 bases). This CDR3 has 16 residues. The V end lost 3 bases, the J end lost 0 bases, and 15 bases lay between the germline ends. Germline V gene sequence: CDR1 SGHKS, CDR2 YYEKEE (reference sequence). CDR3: CASSSLSGTVNTEAFF. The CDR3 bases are TGTGCCAGCAGCTCCCTAAGCGGGACGGTGAACACTGAAGCTTTCTTT.

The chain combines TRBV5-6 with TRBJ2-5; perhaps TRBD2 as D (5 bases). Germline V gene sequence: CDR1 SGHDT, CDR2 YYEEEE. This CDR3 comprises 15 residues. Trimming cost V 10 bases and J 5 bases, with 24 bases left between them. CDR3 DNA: TGTGCCTGCCGCCGTTGGACTCTTGGAAGGGAGACCCAGTACTTC. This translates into CACRRWTLGRETQYF.